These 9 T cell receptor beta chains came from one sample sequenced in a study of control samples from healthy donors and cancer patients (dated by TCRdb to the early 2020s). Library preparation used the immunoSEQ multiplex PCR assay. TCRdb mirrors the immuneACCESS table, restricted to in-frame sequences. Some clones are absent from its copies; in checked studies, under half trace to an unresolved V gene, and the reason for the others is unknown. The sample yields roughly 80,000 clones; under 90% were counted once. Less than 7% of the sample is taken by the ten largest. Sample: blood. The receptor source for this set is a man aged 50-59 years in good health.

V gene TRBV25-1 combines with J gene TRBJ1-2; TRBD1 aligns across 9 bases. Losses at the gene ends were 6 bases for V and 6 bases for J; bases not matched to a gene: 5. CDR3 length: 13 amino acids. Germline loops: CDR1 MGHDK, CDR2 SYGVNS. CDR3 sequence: CASRETGGHGYTF. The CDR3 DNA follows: TGTGCCAGCAGGGAGACAGGGGGACATGGCTACACCTTC.

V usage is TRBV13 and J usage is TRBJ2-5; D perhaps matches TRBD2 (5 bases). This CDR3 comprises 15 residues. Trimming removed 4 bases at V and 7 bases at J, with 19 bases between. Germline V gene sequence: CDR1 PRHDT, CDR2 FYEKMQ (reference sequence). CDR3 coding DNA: TGTGCCAGCAGCTCCGACGGGGTAGAAGGCGGGACCCAGTACTTC. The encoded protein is CASSSDGVEGGTQYF.

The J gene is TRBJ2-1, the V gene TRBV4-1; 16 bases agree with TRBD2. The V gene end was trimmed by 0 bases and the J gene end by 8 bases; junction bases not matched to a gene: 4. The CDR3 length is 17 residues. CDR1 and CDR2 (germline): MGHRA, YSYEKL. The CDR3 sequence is CASSQEGLAGGRYEQFF. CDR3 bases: TGCGCCAGCAGCCAAGAGGGACTAGCGGGGGGGAGGTATGAGCAGTTCTTC.

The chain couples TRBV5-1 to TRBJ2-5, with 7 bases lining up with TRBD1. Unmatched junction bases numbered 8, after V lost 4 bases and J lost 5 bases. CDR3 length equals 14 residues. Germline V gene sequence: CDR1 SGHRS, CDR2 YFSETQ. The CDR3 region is CASSVGGVTETQYF. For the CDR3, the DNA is TGCGCCAGCAGCGTAGGGGGCGTTACGGAGACCCAGTACTTC.

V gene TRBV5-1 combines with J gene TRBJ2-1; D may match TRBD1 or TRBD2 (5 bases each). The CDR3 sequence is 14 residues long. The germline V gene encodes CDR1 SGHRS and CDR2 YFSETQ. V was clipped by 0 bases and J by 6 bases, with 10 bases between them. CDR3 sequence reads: CASSLAGPANEQFF. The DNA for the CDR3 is TGCGCCAGCAGCTTGGCGGGGCCAGCCAATGAGCAGTTCTTC. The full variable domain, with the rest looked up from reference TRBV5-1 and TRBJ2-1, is KAGVTQTPRYLIKTRGQQVTLSCSPISGHRSVSWYQQTPGQGLQFLFEYFSETQRNKGNFPGRFSGRQFSNSRSEMNVSTLELGDSALYLCASSLAGPANEQFFGPGTRLTVL.

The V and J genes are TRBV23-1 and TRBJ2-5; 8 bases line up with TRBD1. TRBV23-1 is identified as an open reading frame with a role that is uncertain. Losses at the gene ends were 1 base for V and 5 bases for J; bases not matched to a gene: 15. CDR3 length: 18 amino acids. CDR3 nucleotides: TGCGCCAGCAGTCAATATATCGGCGGGACAGGCGTAACTGAGACCCAGTACTTC. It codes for CASSQYIGGTGVTETQYF.

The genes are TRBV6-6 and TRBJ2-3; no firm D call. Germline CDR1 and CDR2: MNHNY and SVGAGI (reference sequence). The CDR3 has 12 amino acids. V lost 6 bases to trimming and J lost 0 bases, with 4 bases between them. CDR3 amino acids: CASSRSTDTQYF. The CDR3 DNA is TGTGCCAGCAGCAGGAGCACAGATACGCAGTATTTT.

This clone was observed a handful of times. CDR3 protein: CASSLQGDQPQHF. For the CDR3, the DNA is TGTGCCAGCAGCTTACAGGGCGATCAGCCCCAGCATTTT. This chain uses TRBV7-9 with TRBJ1-5; a possible D gene is TRBD1 (5 bases). Trimming took 2 bases from V and 5 from J, leaving 7 bases between them. Germline V lookup: CDR1 SEHNR, CDR2 FQNEAQ (reference sequence). CDR3 length: 13 residues.

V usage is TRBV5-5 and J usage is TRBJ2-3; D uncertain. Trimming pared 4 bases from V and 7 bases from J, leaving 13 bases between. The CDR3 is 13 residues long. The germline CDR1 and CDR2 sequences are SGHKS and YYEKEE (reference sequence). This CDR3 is CASSPTAQYTQYF. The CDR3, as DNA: TGTGCCAGCAGCCCTACGGCTCAGTATACGCAGTATTTT. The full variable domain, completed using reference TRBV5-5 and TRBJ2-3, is DAGVTQSPTHLIKTRGQQVTLRCSPISGHKSVSWYQQVLGQGPQFIFQYYEKEERGRGNFPDRFSARQFPNYSSELNVNALLLGDSALYLCASSPTAQYTQYFGPGTRLTVL.